A selection of T cell receptor beta chains follows, all from one sample in a study of blood T cell repertoires in COVID-19. Libraries were prepared by immunoSEQ multiplex PCR; TCRdb keeps only in-frame clonotypes and omits some of them. The top ten clones hold 1% of a sample with more than 250,000 clones, around 87% of them seen once. Sequencing used peripheral blood. The receptors were gathered from a man in his fifties or sixties with active or convalescent COVID-19. The CDR3 runs from the conserved cysteine through the conserved F or W. Fields, in order: J gene, D gene, clone size, V gene, CDR3 DNA, CDR3 protein. A D gene is named only where the DNA matches it firmly. Size is omitted from some rows. Given values are once, few, many or a class for expanded clones.

J: TRBJ1-2
D: TRBD1
size: -
V: TRBV28
DNA: TGTGCCAGCCGTGACGGACAGGGCGTCTATGGCTACACCTTC
CDR3: CASRDGQGVYGYTF

J: TRBJ2-2
D: TRBD1
size: -
V: TRBV19
DNA: TGTGCCAGTATTCCCCGAACAGGGGTTGTAGGGGAGCTGTTTTTT
CDR3: CASIPRTGVVGELFF

J: TRBJ1-1
D: -
size: once
V: TRBV29-1
DNA: TGCAGCCATCAAGCGACTGGCACTGAAGCTTTCTTT
CDR3: CSHQATGTEAFF

J: TRBJ1-1
D: -
size: -
V: TRBV19
DNA: TGTGCCAGTAGTGCCCCAGGGGATCCGGACACTGAAGCTTTCTTT
CDR3: CASSAPGDPDTEAFF

J: TRBJ2-1
D: -
size: -
V: TRBV9
DNA: TGTGCCAGCAGCGTAACGGGGTACAATGAGCAGTTCTTC
CDR3: CASSVTGYNEQFF

J: TRBJ1-3
D: -
size: -
V: TRBV19
DNA: TGTGCCAGTAGTATCTCACAGGGCTCTGGAAACACCATATATTTT
CDR3: CASSISQGSGNTIYF

J: TRBJ1-1
D: -
size: -
V: TRBV5-1
DNA: TGCGCCAGCAGCTTGGGGGGGCAGGGCCTTTCCTTT
CDR3: CASSLGGQGLSF

J: TRBJ2-3
D: TRBD2
size: -
V: TRBV10-2
DNA: TGCGCCAGCAGTGAGCTAGCGGGGGGCACAGATACGCAGTATTTT
CDR3: CASSELAGGTDTQYF

J: TRBJ1-6
D: -
size: -
V: TRBV14
DNA: TGTGCCAGCAGCCCCAGGGGATATAATTCACCCCTCCACTTT
CDR3: CASSPRGYNSPLHF

J: TRBJ2-1
D: TRBD1
size: -
V: TRBV9
DNA: TGTGCCAGCAGCGGAGGACAGGGGTCGCTGGGGCAGTTCTTC
CDR3: CASSGGQGSLGQFF

J: TRBJ1-1
D: TRBD1
size: -
V: TRBV29-1
DNA: TGCAGCGTTGAGGCAGGGGGCGGGAACACTGAAGCTTTCTTT
CDR3: CSVEAGGGNTEAFF

J: TRBJ2-1
D: -
size: -
V: TRBV7-9
DNA: TGTGCCAGCAGCACCCGGAGGGGCAGGTCATCCTCCTACAATGAGCAGTTCTTC
CDR3: CASSTRRGRSSSYNEQFF

J: TRBJ2-5
D: -
size: -
V: TRBV7-7
DNA: TGTGCTAGCAGCTTAGGTGCTAGTGAGTCCTCGGAGACCCAGTACTTC
CDR3: CASSLGASESSETQYF

J: TRBJ2-3
D: -
size: once
V: TRBV2
DNA: TGTGCCAGCAGTGAAGCCCCTCGGGGGAAGGGCACAGATACGCAGTATTTT
CDR3: CASSEAPRGKGTDTQYF

J: TRBJ2-7
D: TRBD2
size: -
V: TRBV4-2
DNA: TGTGCCAGCAGCCAAGAGGGCGGGAGTTACGAGCAGTACTTC
CDR3: CASSQEGGSYEQYF

J: TRBJ1-1
D: -
size: few
V: TRBV10-3
DNA: TGTGCCATCAGCTCGACAGGAATGAACACTGAAGCTTTCTTT
CDR3: CAISSTGMNTEAFF

J: TRBJ2-7
D: -
size: -
V: TRBV12-5
DNA: TGTGCTAGTGGTATTTCCCCTCCTTACGAGCAGTACTTC
CDR3: CASGISPPYEQYF

J: TRBJ2-7
D: TRBD1
size: -
V: TRBV3-1/TRBV3-2
DNA: TGTGCCAGCAGCCTCCCGGGACAGGACTACGAGCAGTACTTC
CDR3: CASSLPGQDYEQYF

J: TRBJ1-2
D: TRBD1
size: -
V: TRBV5-3
DNA: TGTGCCAGAAGCCACGGACAGGGGAGGAACTCTAGTGGCTACACCTTC
CDR3: CARSHGQGRNSSGYTF

J: TRBJ2-1
D: TRBD1
size: -
V: TRBV5-1
DNA: TGCGCCAGCAGCGTACAGGGGGCGGCGTACAATGAGCAGTTCTTC
CDR3: CASSVQGAAYNEQFF

J: TRBJ2-7
D: TRBD1
size: few
V: TRBV7-2
DNA: TGTGCCAGCAGCCCCCGATCGTTAAGGGGGCGAGCCTACGAGCAGTACTTC
CDR3: CASSPRSLRGRAYEQYF

J: TRBJ2-7
D: -
size: -
V: TRBV5-1
DNA: TGCGCCAGCAGCTTGGCCTCTTTCAGGAACGAGCAGTACTTC
CDR3: CASSLASFRNEQYF

J: TRBJ1-3
D: -
size: once
V: TRBV7-6
DNA: TGTGCCAGCAGCCGAGATCTTAACGGAAACACCATATATTTT
CDR3: CASSRDLNGNTIYF

J: TRBJ1-4
D: TRBD1
size: -
V: TRBV10-3
DNA: TGTGCCATCAGTGAAGGGAAGGGGGCCTCCCGTAATGAAAAACTGTTTTTT
CDR3: CAISEGKGASRNEKLFF

J: TRBJ1-6
D: -
size: -
V: TRBV19
DNA: TGTGCCAGTAGTATTTGGCAGAATAATTCACCCCTCCACTTT
CDR3: CASSIWQNNSPLHF

J: TRBJ2-1
D: TRBD2
size: -
V: TRBV7-3
DNA: TGTGCCAGCAGCTTAACGGGAGGGGTCTCCTACAATGAGCAGTTCTTC
CDR3: CASSLTGGVSYNEQFF

J: TRBJ2-1
D: TRBD2
size: -
V: TRBV28
DNA: TGTGCCAGCAGTTTACCCGGGACTAGCGGGAGCGAGCAGTTCTTC
CDR3: CASSLPGTSGSEQFF

J: TRBJ1-1
D: -
size: -
V: TRBV4-2
DNA: TGTGCCAGCAGCCCCTCCGCAGGGCGGAACACTGAAGCTTTCTTT
CDR3: CASSPSAGRNTEAFF

J: TRBJ1-6
D: -
size: few
V: TRBV30
DNA: TGTGCCTGGACCGAAAGCAGCGAGATGCCCCTCCACTTT
CDR3: CAWTESSEMPLHF

J: TRBJ2-7
D: -
size: -
V: TRBV5-4
DNA: TGTGCCAGCAGCCCGGGTGGGGGCGGGAGCTACGAGCAGTACTTC
CDR3: CASSPGGGGSYEQYF

J: TRBJ2-3
D: TRBD2
size: -
V: TRBV18
DNA: TGTGCCAGCTCTTTTGAAGAGGGAGGGAGCACAGATACGCAGTATTTT
CDR3: CASSFEEGGSTDTQYF

J: TRBJ2-7
D: -
size: -
V: TRBV2
DNA: TGTGCCAGCAGCGCCGAGCAGGGCGGGATTGGCGACGAGCAGTACTTC
CDR3: CASSAEQGGIGDEQYF

J: TRBJ1-5
D: TRBD1
size: -
V: TRBV6-6
DNA: TGTGCCAGCAGTACCACAGGGGGCGAGAGCAATCAGCCCCAGCATTTT
CDR3: CASSTTGGESNQPQHF

J: TRBJ2-1
D: TRBD2
size: -
V: TRBV5-6
DNA: TGTGCCAGCAGAGGAGGGCTAGCGGTTCTTAGCTCCTACAATGAGCAGTTCTTC
CDR3: CASRGGLAVLSSYNEQFF

J: TRBJ1-6
D: -
size: -
V: TRBV6-2/TRBV6-3
DNA: TGTGCCAGCAGTTCCAGGACTGCTAATTCACCCCTCCACTTT
CDR3: CASSSRTANSPLHF

J: TRBJ2-3
D: -
size: -
V: TRBV30
DNA: TGTGCCTGGAGGTTGAGGTGGGGCACAGATACGCAGTATTTT
CDR3: CAWRLRWGTDTQYF

J: TRBJ1-2
D: -
size: -
V: TRBV2
DNA: TGTGCCAGCAGTGAAGGGCGGCAGTATGGCTACACCTTC
CDR3: CASSEGRQYGYTF

J: TRBJ2-3
D: -
size: -
V: TRBV3-1/TRBV3-2
DNA: TGTGCCAGCAGCCAAGATTATTCGACAAATCCTAGCACAGATACGCAGTATTTT
CDR3: CASSQDYSTNPSTDTQYF

J: TRBJ1-1
D: TRBD1
size: -
V: TRBV7-9
DNA: TGTGCCAGCAGCCGACAGGGGGGTGGCACTGAAGCTTTCTTT
CDR3: CASSRQGGGTEAFF

J: TRBJ1-2
D: TRBD1
size: -
V: TRBV28
DNA: TGTGCCAGCACCGCGGGACAGGCGATCTATGGCTACACCTTC
CDR3: CASTAGQAIYGYTF

J: TRBJ2-7
D: -
size: once
V: TRBV7-2
DNA: TGTGCCAGCAGCTTAGTTGCCAATCTACGGGGCGAGCAGTACTTC
CDR3: CASSLVANLRGEQYF

J: TRBJ2-7
D: TRBD1
size: -
V: TRBV19
DNA: TGTGCCATCGCGGAGGGACAGGGTGACGAGCAGTACTTC
CDR3: CAIAEGQGDEQYF

J: TRBJ2-7
D: TRBD2
size: once
V: TRBV18
DNA: TGTGCCAGCTCTCCCGGACTAGCGGGGGACTACGAGCAGTACTTC
CDR3: CASSPGLAGDYEQYF

J: TRBJ1-2
D: TRBD1
size: -
V: TRBV24-1
DNA: TGTGCCACCAGTGGCCCACAGGGGAACTATGGCTACACCTTC
CDR3: CATSGPQGNYGYTF

J: TRBJ1-1
D: -
size: -
V: TRBV5-1
DNA: TGCGCCAGCAGCTTTATGTCAGGCTTCGACACTGAAGCTTTCTTT
CDR3: CASSFMSGFDTEAFF

J: TRBJ1-1
D: -
size: -
V: TRBV7-9
DNA: TGTGCCAGCAGCTTTGGGACTTCGAGCACTGAAGCTTTCTTT
CDR3: CASSFGTSSTEAFF